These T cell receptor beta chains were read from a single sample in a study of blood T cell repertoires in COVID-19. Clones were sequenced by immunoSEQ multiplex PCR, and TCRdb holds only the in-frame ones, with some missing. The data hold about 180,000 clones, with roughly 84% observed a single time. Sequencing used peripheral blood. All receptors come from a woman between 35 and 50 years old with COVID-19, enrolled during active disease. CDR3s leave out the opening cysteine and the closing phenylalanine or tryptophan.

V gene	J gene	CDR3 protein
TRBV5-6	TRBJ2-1	ASRSGLAGTYNEQF
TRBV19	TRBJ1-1	ASSIAASGQGNTEAF
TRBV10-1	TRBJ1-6	ASSESSQDSPLH
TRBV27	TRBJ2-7	ATSDKPSYEQY
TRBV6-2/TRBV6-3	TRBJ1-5	ASSYGGAGNQPQH
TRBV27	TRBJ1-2	ASSLRQLGKTNYGYT
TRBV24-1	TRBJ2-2	ATSDLLADTGELF
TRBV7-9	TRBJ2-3	ASSLGQGGLAGTDTQY
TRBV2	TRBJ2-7	ASRQQGIYEQY
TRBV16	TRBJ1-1	ASSQSGAGDTEAF
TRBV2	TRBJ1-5	ASSFDRDYQPQH
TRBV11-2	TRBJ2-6	ASSLVGGTGIAGANVLT
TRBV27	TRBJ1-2	ASSSLETVSHYT
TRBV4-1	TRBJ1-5	ASSQEGTESNQPQH
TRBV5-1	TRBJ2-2	ASSSGQGANTGELF
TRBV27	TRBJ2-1	ASSLSVGGRQSYNEQF
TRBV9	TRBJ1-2	ASSGRIVTGDYGYT
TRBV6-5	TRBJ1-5	ASSPGQGAEPQH
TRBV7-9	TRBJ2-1	ACPLGVAGGRNEQF
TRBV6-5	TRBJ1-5	ASSYAGGGNQPQH
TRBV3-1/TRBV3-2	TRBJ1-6	AIVNAVNSPLH
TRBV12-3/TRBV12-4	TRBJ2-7	ASTLQTTYEQY
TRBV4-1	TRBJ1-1	ASSQARQGVSHTEAF
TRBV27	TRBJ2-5	ASRKLKQDHQETQY
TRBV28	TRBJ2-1	ASRLTFAGNEQF
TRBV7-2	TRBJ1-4	ASSLVGALGREKLF
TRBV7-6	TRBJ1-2	ASSLESPGQASINYGYT
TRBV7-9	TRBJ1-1	ASISGQGTEAF
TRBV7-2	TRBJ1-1	ASSHRGMNTEAF
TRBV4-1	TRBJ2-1	ASSQDASQGAYNEQF
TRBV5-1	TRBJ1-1	ASSVGTRTEAF
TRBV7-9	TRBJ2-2	ASSPLGTTNTGELF
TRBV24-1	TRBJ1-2	ATSAAADRGVYGYT
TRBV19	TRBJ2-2	ASTLTSGGANTGELF
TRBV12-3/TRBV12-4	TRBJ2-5	ASQGLETQY
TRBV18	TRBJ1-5	ASSFSAAGDNQPQH
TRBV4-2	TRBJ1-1	ASSQDLYSMNTEAF
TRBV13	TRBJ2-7	ASSRVAGGHEQY
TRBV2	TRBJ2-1	ASSVLVFPAGSSYNEQF
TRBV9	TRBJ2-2	ASSVGAGGSGGNTGELF
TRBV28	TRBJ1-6	ASSFAVVYSPLH
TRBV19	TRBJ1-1	ASSISRKPGHMNTEAF
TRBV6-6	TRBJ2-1	AAKKGLAGGALGQF
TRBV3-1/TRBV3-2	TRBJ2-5	ASSQDKETQY
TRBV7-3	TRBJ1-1	ASSLTDQGTEAF
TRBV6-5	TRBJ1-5	ASSPGISNQPQH
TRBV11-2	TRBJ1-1	ASSQDRGKSEAF
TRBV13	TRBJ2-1	ASRDAYGYAGLDNEQF